The 9 T cell receptor beta chains below all came from one sample that was sequenced in a study of tissue T cells after allogeneic stem cell transplantation. Measured with immunoSEQ multiplex PCR; TCRdb has only the in-frame clones, and not every one. The sample holds 45,000 to 50,000 clones, 65% to 80% seen once. Sequencing input: sorted cells pooled from one or two spleens. The receptors stem from a pool of C57BL/6 mice in good health.

Points on this clone: The gene names given are mouse names. Coverage ceases 1 residue before the CDR3 finishes, and the germline J gene fills in the end. The rearrangement links TRBV20 to TRBJ1-1, with D maybe TRBD1 (6 bases). The CDR3 has 14 residues. CDR1 and CDR2 (germline): GFQATS, STVNSAI. The germline V and J ends were trimmed by 3 bases and 1 base, with 12 bases remaining between them. CDR3 DNA, as far as it was read: TGTGGTGCTAGTTGGGGGGCGCGAAACACAGAAGTCTTC. Amino acids: CGASWGARNTEVF. In full, the CDR3 reads CGASWGARNTEVFF.

Comment on this clone: Mouse names are used for the genes. The sequence runs out 1 residue before the end of the CDR3; the remainder is reconstructed from the germline J gene. The V call is TRBV13-2, the J call TRBJ1-4; D is unclear. Germline lookup yields CDR1 NNHNN and CDR2 SYGAGS (reference sequence). The CDR3 contains 14 residues. Trimming stripped 2 bases from V and 0 bases from J, with 5 bases between. CDR3 loop: CASGDQISNERLFF. The DNA read from the CDR3 is TGTGCCAGCGGTGACCAAATTTCCAACGAAAGATTATTT.

This clone was found a few times. Mouse gene names apply. The CDR3 end falls 1 residue outside the read, so it is completed with the germline J gene. The chain couples TRBV12-1 to TRBJ2-7; D is unresolved. Germline CDR1 SGHSN, CDR2 HYEKVE. CDR3 length: 13 residues. V lost 0 bases, J lost 1 base, and 6 bases lay in between. The sequenced CDR3 bases are TGTGCCAGCTCTCTCGGGGAATCCTATGAACAGTAC. It translates to CASSLGESYEQY. The entire CDR3 protein is CASSLGESYEQYF. Full variable domain (rest looked up from reference TRBV12-1 and TRBJ2-7): DSGVVQSPRHIIKEKGGRSVLTCIPISGHSNVVWYQQTLGKELKFLIQHYEKVERDKGFLPSRFSVQQFDDYHSEMNMSALELEDSAMYFCASSLGESYEQYFGPGTRLTVL.

This clone was found once. The gene names given are mouse names. Read data end 1 residue before the CDR3 end; the end is taken from the germline J gene. V usage is TRBV13-2 and J usage is TRBJ1-2; D ambiguous. The CDR3 length is 12 residues. CDR1 is NNHNN and CDR2 is SYGAGS in the germline V gene (reference sequence). V dropped 2 bases and J dropped 3 bases, with 5 bases sitting between them. The chain's CDR3 is CASGERDSDYTF. The sequenced CDR3 bases are TGTGCCAGCGGTGAGAGGGACTCCGACTACACC.

Notes on this clone: Gene names and germline refer to mouse. The read comes to an end 1 residue before the CDR3 does, leaving the germline J gene to fill in the end. This chain links TRBV19 with TRBJ2-7; 9 positions agree with TRBD2. Trimming cost V 2 bases and J 5 bases; bases outside gene matches: 2. Germline V gene data show CDR1 as FNHDT and CDR2 as SITEND (reference sequence). CDR3 length: 13 amino acids. CDR3 DNA (partial): TGTGCCAGCAGTATCGGGACTGGGAATGAACAGTAC. Its protein product is CASSIGTGNEQY. The entire CDR3 protein is CASSIGTGNEQYF.

With respect to this clone: Mouse gene names apply. Read coverage stops 1 residue before the CDR3 terminus; the germline J gene supplies the remainder. This chain uses TRBV3 with TRBJ2-1; 13 bases are shared with TRBD2. Germline V gene data show CDR1 as SNHLY and CDR2 as FYNGKV (reference sequence). The CDR3 has 16 residues. J gave up 3 bases and V 1 base, and 0 bases lay outside the gene matches. The CDR3 is CASSLGDWGGYAEQFF. CDR3 bases read: TGTGCCAGCAGCTTAGGGGACTGGGGGGGCTATGCTGAGCAGTTC.

As concerns this clone: The listed genes are named as in mouse. The sequenced part of the CDR3 DNA is TGTGCCAGCAGCCCCACGAACTATGAACAGTAC. It yields the protein CASSPTNYEQY. The whole CDR3 is CASSPTNYEQYF. The J gene is TRBJ2-7, the V gene TRBV5; D is undetermined. The sequence runs out 1 residue before the end of the CDR3; the remainder is reconstructed from the germline J gene. V lost 4 bases to trimming and J lost 3 bases, with 7 bases between them. CDR3 length: 12 residues. Per germline, CDR1 LGHNA and CDR2 YNLKQL (reference sequence).

On this clone: The germline and genes are mouse ones. The read stops 1 residue short of the end of the CDR3; the missing end is completed from the germline J gene. V usage is TRBV15 and J usage is TRBJ2-7; the D gene could be TRBD1 or TRBD2 (5 bases each). The ends were cut back, 1 base at V and 3 bases at J, with 7 bases in the middle. This CDR3 has 13 residues. Germline-derived CDR1 and CDR2 are SGHND and FRSKSL. This CDR3 reads CASSLGGNYEQYF. CDR3 DNA, as far as it was read: TGTGCCAGCAGTTTAGGGGGGAACTATGAACAGTAC.

With respect to this clone: Gene names follow the mouse nomenclature. Read sequence stops 1 residue before the CDR3 end, and the germline J gene provides the missing end. This same CDR3 is encoded by further DNA sequences in the sample. This chain connects TRBV29 to TRBJ2-2; TRBD1 matches 10 bases. The CDR3 totals 14 residues. V was pared by 5 bases and J by 4 bases, with 1 base of the junction left unmatched. Germline V CDR1 and CDR2: MSHET, SYDVDS. CDR3 DNA (partial): TGTGCTAGCAGTAGACAGGGGGCCACCGGGCAGCTCTAC. Its translation is CASSRQGATGQLY. The entire CDR3 is CASSRQGATGQLYF. The entire variable domain, with the rest obtained from reference TRBV29 and TRBJ2-2, is as follows: DMKVTQMPRYLIKRMGENVLLECGQDMSHETMYWYRQDPGLGLQLIYISYDVDSNSEGDIPKGYRVSRKKREHFSLILDSAKTNQTSVYFCASSRQGATGQLYFGEGSKLTVL.